One TCR beta chain is described in this entry. MiXCR, run by TCRdb on the PCR reads, gives a single entry per CDR3 protein. The profile covers more than 70,000 distinct CDR3 sequences, with 45% to 50% appearing a single time and roughly 11% taken by the ten largest. The data were taken from a study of CDR3 diversity in severe acne. From germline, CDR1 is SGHRS and CDR2 YFSETQ. V was clipped by 0 bases and J by 1 base, with 4 bases between them. This CDR3 region has 14 residues. The source material was blood. The source of this sequence is a male donor with severe acne vulgaris. J is TRBJ2-2 and V is TRBV5-1, with D hard to call. This chain's CDR3 is CASSLGRNTGELFF. The DNA for the CDR3 is TGCGCCAGCAGCTTGGGCAGGAACACCGGGGAGCTGTTTTTT.